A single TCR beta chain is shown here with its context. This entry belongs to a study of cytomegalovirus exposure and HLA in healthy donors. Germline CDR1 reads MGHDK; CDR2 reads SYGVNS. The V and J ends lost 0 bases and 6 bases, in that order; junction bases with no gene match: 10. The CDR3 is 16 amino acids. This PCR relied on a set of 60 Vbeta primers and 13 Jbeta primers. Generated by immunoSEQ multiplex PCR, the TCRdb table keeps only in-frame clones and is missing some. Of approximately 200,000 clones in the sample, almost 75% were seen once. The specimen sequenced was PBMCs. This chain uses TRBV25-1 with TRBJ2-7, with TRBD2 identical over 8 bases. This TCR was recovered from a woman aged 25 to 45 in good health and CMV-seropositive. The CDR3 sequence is CASSEYGGRRAGEQYF. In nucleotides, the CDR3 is TGTGCCAGCAGTGAATACGGCGGGAGGCGCGCGGGCGAGCAGTACTTC.